This entry concerns a single T cell receptor (beta chain). The Seattle patients, enrolled during active infection, were followed longitudinally. These data come from a study of blood T cell repertoires in COVID-19. Overall study: COVID-19 samples from acute and convalescent phases originated in the United States, Italy and Spain. PBMCs, B-cell-depleted T cells, or T cells were the source of the cDNA or gDNA that made up the material.

V trimming: 5 bases; J trimming: 14 bases; junction bases outside the gene matches: 10. Germline assignment: CDR1 SGHTA and CDR2 FQGNSA. The CDR3 extends over 15 amino acids. Original analysis: From reference gene primer amplification, estimates of nucleated cell counts were derived. Some clones are missing from TCRdb's copy, which holds only in-frame ones; the method was immunoSEQ multiplex PCR. V and J calls and clone size follow that table, whereas D and trimming were derived from the DNA. Of 200,000 to 250,000 clones listed, around 84% are singletons. The sequence was collected from a woman aged 80 or over with COVID-19, enrolled during active disease. V and J are TRBV7-2 and TRBJ2-1, with 15 bases aligning to TRBD2. Specimen: peripheral blood. DNA of the CDR3: TGTGCCAGCAGCACGGGAGGACTAGCGGGGGGGCAGGAGTTCTTC. Translation: CASSTGGLAGGQEFF.